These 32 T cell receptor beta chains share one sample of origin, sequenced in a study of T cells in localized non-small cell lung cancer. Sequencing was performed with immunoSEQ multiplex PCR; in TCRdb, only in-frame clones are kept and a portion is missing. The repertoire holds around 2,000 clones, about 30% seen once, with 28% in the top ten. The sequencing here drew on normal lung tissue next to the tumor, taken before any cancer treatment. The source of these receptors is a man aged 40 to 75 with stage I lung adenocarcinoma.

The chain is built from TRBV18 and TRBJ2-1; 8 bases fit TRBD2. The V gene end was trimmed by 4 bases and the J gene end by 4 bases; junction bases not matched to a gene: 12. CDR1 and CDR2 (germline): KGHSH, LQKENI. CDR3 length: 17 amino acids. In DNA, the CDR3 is TGTGCCAGCTCACTCCTCCCTGGCGAGCGGGGGTACAATGAGCAGTTCTTC. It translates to CASSLLPGERGYNEQFF.

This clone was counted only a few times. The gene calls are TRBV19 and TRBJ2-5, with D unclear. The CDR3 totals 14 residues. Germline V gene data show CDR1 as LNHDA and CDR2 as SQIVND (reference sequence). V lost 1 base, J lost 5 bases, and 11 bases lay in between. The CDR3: CASSIVGLSETQYF. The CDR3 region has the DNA TGTGCCAGTAGTATAGTAGGCCTCTCCGAGACCCAGTACTTC.

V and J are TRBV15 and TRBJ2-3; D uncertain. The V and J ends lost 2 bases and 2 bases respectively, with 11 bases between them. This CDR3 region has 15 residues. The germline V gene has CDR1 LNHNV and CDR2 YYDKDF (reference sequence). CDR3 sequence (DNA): TGTGCCACCAGCAGAACCTACGAACTCACAGATACGCAGTATTTT. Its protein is CATSRTYELTDTQYF. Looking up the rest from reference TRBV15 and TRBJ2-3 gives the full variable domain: DAMVIQNPRYQVTQFGKPVTLSCSQTLNHNVMYWYQQKSSQAPKLLFHYYDKDFNNEADTPDNFQSRRPNTSFCFLDIRSPGLGDTAMYLCATSRTYELTDTQYFGPGTRLTVL.

CDR3 DNA sequence: TGCAGCGTGCGGGGTCCCTCGGGAGTGGATACGCAGTATTTT. Protein: CSVRGPSGVDTQYF. The chain is built from TRBV29-1 and TRBJ2-3; the D gene is possibly TRBD2 (6 bases). From germline, CDR1 is SQVTM and CDR2 ANQGSEA. The CDR3 covers 14 residues. V shed 6 bases and J shed 6 bases, with 19 bases lying between them.

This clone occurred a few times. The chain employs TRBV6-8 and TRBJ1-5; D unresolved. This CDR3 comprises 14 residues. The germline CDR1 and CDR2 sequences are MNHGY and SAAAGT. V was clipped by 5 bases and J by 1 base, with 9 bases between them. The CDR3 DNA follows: TGTGCCAGCAGTCGCGACGGCAGCAATCAGCCCCAGCATTTT. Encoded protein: CASSRDGSNQPQHF.

For the CDR3, the DNA is TGTGCCAGCAGCTTATTAGGGCTAGCGGGGTCCTACGAGCAGTACTTC. It yields the protein CASSLLGLAGSYEQYF. The rearrangement uses TRBV11-3 and TRBJ2-7; 9 nucleotides line up with TRBD2. Per the germline V gene, CDR1 is SGHNT and CDR2 is YENEEA. The V gene end was trimmed by 2 bases and the J gene end by 1 base; junction bases not matched to a gene: 6. This CDR3 has 16 amino acids.

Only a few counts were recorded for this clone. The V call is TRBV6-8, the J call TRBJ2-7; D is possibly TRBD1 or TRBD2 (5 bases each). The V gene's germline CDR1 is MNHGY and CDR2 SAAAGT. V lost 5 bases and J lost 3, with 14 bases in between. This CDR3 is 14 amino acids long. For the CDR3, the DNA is TGTGCCAGCAGTACCCGGGACGCCGTCTACGAGCAGTACTTC. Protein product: CASSTRDAVYEQYF.

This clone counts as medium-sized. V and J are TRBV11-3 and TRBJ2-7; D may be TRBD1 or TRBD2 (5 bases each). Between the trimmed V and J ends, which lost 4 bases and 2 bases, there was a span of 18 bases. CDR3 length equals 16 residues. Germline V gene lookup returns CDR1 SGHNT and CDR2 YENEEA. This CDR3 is CASSSPGPGRPYEQYF. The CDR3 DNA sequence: TGTGCCAGCAGCTCCCCGGGGCCAGGGCGCCCCTACGAGCAGTACTTC. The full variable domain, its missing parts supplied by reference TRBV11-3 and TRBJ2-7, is EAGVVQSPRYKIIEKKQPVAFWCNPISGHNTLYWYLQNLGQGPELLIRYENEEAVDDSQLPKDRFSAERLKGVDSTLKIQPAELGDSAVYLCASSSPGPGRPYEQYFGPGTRLTVT.

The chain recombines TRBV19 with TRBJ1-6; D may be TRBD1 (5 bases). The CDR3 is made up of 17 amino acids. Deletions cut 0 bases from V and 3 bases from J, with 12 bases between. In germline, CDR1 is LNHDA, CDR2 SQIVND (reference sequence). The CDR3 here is CASSIERGADYNSPLHF. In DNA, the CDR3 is TGTGCCAGTAGTATAGAGAGGGGCGCCGACTATAATTCACCCCTCCACTTT.

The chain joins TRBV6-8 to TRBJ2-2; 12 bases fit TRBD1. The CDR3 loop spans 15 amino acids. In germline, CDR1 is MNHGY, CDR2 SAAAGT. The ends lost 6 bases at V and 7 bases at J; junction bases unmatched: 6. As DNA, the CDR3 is TGTGCCAGCAGACCCGGGACAGGGGGCAACGGGGAGCTGTTTTTT. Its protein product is CASRPGTGGNGELFF.

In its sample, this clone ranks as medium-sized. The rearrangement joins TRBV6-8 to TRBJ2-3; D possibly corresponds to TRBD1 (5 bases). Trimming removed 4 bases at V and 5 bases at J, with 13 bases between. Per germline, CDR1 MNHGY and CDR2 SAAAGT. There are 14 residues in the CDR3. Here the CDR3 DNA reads TGTGCCAGCAGTTCGCTGACAGTACAAGATACGCAGTATTTT. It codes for CASSSLTVQDTQYF.

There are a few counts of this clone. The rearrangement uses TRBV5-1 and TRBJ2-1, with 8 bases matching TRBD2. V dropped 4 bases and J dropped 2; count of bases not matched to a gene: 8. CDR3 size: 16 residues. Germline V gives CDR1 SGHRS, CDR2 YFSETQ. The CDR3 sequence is CASSQDSGGPYNEQFF. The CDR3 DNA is TGCGCCAGCAGCCAAGATTCGGGGGGGCCCTACAATGAGCAGTTCTTC.

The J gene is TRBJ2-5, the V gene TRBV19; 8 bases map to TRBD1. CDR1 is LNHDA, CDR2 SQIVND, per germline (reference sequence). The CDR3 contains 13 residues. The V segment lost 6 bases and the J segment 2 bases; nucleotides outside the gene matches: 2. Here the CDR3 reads CASRNRGQETQYF. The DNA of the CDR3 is TGTGCCAGTAGAAACAGGGGGCAAGAGACCCAGTACTTC.

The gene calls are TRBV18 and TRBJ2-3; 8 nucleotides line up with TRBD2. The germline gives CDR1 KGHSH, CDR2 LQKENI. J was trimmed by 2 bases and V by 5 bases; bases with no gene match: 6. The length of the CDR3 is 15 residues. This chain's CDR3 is CASSFTGGATDTQYF. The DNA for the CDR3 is TGTGCCAGCTCATTTACGGGGGGGGCCACAGATACGCAGTATTTT. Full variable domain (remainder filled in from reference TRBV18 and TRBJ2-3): NAGVMQNPRHLVRRRGQEARLRCSPMKGHSHVYWYRQLPEEGLKFMVYLQKENIIDESGMPKERFSAEFPKEGPSILRIQQVVRGDSAAYFCASSFTGGATDTQYFGPGTRLTVL.

The CDR3 sequence is CASSLAGATGNTIYF. The CDR3 DNA reads as TGCGCCAGCAGCTTGGCAGGGGCTACTGGAAACACCATATATTTT. The chain employs TRBV5-1 and TRBJ1-3; possibly TRBD1 for D (6 bases). Looked up from germline, CDR1 is SGHRS and CDR2 is YFSETQ. The CDR3 runs 15 residues. Trimming shortened V by 0 bases and J by 2 bases, and 9 bases separated the two germline ends.

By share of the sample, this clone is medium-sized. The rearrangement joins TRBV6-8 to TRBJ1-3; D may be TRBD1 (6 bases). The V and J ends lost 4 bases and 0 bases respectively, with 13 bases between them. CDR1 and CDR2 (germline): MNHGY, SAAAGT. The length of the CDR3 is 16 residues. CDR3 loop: CASSSMGAFSGNTIYF. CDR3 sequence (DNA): TGTGCCAGCAGTTCAATGGGGGCCTTCTCTGGAAACACCATATATTTT.

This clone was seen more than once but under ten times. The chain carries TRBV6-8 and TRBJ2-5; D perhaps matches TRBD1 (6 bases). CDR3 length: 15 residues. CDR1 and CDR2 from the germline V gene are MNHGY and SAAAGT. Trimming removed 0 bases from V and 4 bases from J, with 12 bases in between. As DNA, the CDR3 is TGTGCCAGCAGTTACTCCTGGCTCAGGGGAGAGACCCAGTACTTC. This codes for CASSYSWLRGETQYF.

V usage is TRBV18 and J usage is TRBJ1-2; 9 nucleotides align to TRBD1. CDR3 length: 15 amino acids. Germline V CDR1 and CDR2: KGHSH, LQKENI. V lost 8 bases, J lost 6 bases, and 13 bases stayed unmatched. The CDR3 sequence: CASRAWVDRGDGYTF. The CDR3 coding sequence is TGTGCCAGCCGTGCTTGGGTAGACAGGGGGGATGGCTACACCTTC.

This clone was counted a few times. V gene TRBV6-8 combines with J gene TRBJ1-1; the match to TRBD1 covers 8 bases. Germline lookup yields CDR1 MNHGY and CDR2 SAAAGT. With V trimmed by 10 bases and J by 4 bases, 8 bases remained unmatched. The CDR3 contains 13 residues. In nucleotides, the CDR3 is TGTGCCATCAGCCAGGACAGGGTCACTGAAGCTTTCTTT. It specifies CAISQDRVTEAFF.

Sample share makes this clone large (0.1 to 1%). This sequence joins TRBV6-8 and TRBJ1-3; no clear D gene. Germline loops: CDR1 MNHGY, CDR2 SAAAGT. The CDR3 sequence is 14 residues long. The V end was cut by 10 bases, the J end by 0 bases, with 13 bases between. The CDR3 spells CAIGSSFSGNTIYF. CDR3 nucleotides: TGTGCCATCGGATCCTCATTCTCTGGAAACACCATATATTTT.

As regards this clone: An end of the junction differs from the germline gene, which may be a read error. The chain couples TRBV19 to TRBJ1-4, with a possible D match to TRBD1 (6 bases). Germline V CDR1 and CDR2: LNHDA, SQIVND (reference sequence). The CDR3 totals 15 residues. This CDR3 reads CASSIGGATNEKLFF. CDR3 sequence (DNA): TGTGCCAGTAGTATCGGGGGGGCAACTAATGAAAAACTATTTTTT.

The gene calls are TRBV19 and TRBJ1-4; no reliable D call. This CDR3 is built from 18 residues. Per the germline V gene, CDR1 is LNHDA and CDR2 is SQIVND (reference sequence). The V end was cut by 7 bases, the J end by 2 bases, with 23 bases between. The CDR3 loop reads CASTLALPQAETNEKLFF. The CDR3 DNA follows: TGTGCCAGTACCCTAGCACTACCCCAAGCTGAGACTAATGAAAAACTGTTTTTT.

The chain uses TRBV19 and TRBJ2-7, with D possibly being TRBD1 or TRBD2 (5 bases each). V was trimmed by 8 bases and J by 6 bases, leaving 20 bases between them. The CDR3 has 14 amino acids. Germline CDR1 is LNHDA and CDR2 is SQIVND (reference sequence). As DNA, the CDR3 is TGTGCCAGTTCTCCCCGAGGGGATGGCCGCGAGCAGTACTTC. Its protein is CASSPRGDGREQYF.

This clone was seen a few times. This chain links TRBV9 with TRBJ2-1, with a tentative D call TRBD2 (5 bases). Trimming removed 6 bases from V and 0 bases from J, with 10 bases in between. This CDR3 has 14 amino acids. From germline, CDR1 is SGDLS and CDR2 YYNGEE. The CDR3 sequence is CASKPGDSYNEQFF. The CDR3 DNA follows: TGTGCCAGCAAACCCGGGGACTCCTACAATGAGCAGTTCTTC.

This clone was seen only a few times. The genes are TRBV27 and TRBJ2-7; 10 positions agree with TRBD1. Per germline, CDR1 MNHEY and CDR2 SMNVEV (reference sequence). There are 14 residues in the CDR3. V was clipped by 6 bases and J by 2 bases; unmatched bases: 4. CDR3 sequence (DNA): TGTGCCAGCAGGCCGGGACAGGGGACCTACGAGCAGTACTTC. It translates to CASRPGQGTYEQYF.

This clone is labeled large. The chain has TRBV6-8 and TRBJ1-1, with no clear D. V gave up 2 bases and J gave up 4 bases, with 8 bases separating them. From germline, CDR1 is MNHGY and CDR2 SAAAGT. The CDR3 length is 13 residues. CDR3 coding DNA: TGTGCCAGCAGTTACGGCGAAGTCACTGAAGCTTTCTTT. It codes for CASSYGEVTEAFF.

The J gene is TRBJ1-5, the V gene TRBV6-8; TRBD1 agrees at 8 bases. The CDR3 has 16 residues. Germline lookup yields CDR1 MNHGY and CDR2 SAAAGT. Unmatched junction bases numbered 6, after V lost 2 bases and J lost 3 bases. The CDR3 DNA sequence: TGTGCCAGCAGTTACGGGCAGGGGGCGGACAATCAGCCCCAGCATTTT. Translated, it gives CASSYGQGADNQPQHF.

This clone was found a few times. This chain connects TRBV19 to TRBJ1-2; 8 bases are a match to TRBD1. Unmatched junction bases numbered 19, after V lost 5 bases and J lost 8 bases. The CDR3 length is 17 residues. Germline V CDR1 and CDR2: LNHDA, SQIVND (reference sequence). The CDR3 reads CASSPRGQGFLVGGYTF. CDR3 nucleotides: TGTGCCAGTAGTCCCCGCGGACAGGGATTTTTGGTTGGCGGCTACACCTTC.

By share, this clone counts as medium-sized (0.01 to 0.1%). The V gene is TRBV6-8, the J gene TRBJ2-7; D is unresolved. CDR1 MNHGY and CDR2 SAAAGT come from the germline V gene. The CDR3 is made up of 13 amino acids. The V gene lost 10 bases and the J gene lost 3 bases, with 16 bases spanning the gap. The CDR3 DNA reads TGTGCCATCAAGAATAGGGTGCACTACGAGCAGTACTTC. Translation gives CAIKNRVHYEQYF.

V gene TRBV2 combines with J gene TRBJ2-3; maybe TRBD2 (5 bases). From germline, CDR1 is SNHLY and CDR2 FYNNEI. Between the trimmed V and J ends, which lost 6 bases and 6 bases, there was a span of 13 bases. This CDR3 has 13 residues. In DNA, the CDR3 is TGTGCCAGCAGCCTAGCTCCTAGGGATACGCAGTATTTT. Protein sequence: CASSLAPRDTQYF. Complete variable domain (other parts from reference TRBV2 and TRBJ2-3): EPEVTQTPSHQVTQMGQEVILRCVPISNHLYFYWYRQILGQKVEFLVSFYNNEISEKSEIFDDQFSVERPDGSNFTLKIRSTKLEDSAMYFCASSLAPRDTQYFGPGTRLTVL.

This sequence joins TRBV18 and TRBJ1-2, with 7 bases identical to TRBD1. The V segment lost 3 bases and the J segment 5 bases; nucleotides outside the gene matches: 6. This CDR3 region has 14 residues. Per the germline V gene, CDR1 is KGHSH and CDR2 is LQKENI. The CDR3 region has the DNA TGTGCCAGCTCACCCCCGGGACAGAATTATGGCTACACCTTC. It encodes CASSPPGQNYGYTF.

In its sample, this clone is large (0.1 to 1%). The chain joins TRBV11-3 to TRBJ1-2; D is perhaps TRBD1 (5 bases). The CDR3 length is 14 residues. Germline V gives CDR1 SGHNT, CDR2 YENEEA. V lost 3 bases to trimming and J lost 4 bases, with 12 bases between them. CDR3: CASSFHSGTYGYTF. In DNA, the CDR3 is TGTGCCAGCAGCTTCCACTCGGGGACCTATGGCTACACCTTC.